This T cell receptor beta chain was observed in a study of T cell changes during pregnancy in multiple sclerosis. Measured with immunoSEQ multiplex PCR; TCRdb has only the in-frame clones, and not every one. The top ten hold approximately 0.7% of the sample, which has tens of thousands of clones, about nine tenths seen once. The sample consisted of CD4+ T cells from peripheral blood mononuclear cells, taken before pregnancy. The receptor was isolated from a female donor with multiple sclerosis, enrolled in a pregnancy study.

The CDR3 protein is CASGRTGGRDGYTF. The CDR3 coding sequence is TGCGCCAGCGGCCGGACAGGGGGTAGGGATGGCTACACCTTC. This chain links TRBV23-1 with TRBJ1-2; 10 bases map to TRBD1. TRBV23-1 is reported as an ORF; its role is uncertain. Trimming at V came to 8 bases and at J to 6 bases, leaving 9 bases not matched to a gene. The CDR3 loop spans 14 amino acids.